The present entry profiles one T cell receptor beta chain with its context. What it recognizes is unknown. This record comes from a study of cytomegalovirus exposure and HLA in healthy donors. Overall study: 81% of 350 to 400 genotyped donors fell in the Caucasian-associated ancestry cluster.

Vbeta (60) and Jbeta (13) primers were used in the PCR. Only in-frame clones appear in the TCRdb table, and some are missing; sequencing was by immunoSEQ multiplex PCR. This sample has approximately 100,000 clones, with almost 80% found just once. Study-level points and caveats: A later analysis found common viral pathogens apparently linked to several of the most significant clusters. There were around 160 TCR beta chains listed as cytomegalovirus-associated.

V lost 3 bases and J lost 1; bases outside the gene matches: 9. The CDR3 is made up of 17 amino acids. The germline gives CDR1 SEHNR, CDR2 FQNEAQ (reference sequence). The chain uses TRBV7-9 and TRBJ1-3; 7 bases line up with TRBD1. The receptor's source is a man in his fifties or sixties in good health and CMV-seropositive. Material for sequencing was PBMCs. As DNA, the CDR3 is TGTGCCAGCAGCTTTCTATTAGGGGGCAGATCTGGAAACACCATATATTTT. Protein sequence: CASSFLLGGRSGNTIYF.